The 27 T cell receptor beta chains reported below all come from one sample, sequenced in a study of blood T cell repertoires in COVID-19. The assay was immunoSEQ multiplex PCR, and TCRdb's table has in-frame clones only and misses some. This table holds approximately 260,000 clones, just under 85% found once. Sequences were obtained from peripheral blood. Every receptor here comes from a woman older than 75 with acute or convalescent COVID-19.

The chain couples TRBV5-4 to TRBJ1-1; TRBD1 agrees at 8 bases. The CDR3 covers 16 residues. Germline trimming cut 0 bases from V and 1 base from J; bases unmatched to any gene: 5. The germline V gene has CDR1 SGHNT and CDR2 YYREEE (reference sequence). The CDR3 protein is CASSLGQGAWNTEAFF. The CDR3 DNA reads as TGTGCCAGCAGCTTGGGGCAGGGGGCGTGGAACACTGAAGCTTTCTTT.

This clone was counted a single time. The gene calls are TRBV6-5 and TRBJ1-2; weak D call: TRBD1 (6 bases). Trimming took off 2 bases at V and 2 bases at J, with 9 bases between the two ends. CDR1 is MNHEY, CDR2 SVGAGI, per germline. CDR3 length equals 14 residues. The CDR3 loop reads CASSYQGRNYGYTF. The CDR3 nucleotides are TGTGCCAGCAGTTACCAGGGGCGAAACTATGGCTACACCTTC.

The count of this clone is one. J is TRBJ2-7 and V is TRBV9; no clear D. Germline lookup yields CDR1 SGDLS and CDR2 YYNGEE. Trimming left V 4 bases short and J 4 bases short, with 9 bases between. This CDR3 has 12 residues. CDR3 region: CASSPTEYEQYF. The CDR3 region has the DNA TGTGCCAGCAGCCCCACTGAGTACGAGCAGTACTTC.

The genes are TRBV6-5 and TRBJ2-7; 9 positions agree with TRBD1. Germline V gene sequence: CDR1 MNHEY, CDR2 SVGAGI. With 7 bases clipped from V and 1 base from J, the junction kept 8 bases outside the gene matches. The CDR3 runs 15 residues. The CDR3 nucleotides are TGTGCCAGCACCCGAACCGGACAGGGGTCCTACGAGCAGTACTTC. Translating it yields CASTRTGQGSYEQYF.

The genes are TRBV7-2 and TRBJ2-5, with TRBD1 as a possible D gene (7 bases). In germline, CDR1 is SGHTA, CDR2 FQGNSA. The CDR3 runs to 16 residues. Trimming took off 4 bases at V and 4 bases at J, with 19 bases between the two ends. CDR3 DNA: TGTGCCAGCAGCTCCCCCGGGGGAAGGGGGCGAGAGACCCAGTACTTC. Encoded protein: CASSSPGGRGRETQYF.

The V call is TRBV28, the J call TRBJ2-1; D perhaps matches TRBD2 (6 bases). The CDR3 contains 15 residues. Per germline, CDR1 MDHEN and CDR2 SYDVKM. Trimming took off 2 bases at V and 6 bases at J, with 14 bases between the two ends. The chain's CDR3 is CASSLAMTRGNEQFF. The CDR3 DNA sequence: TGTGCCAGCAGTTTAGCGATGACTAGGGGCAATGAGCAGTTCTTC. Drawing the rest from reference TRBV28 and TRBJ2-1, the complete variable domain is DVKVTQSSRYLVKRTGEKVFLECVQDMDHENMFWYRQDPGLGLRLIYFSYDVKMKEKGDIPEGYSVSREKKERFSLILESASTNQTSMYLCASSLAMTRGNEQFFGPGTRLTVL.

For the CDR3, the DNA is TGTGCCAGCAGCGGAACTACAGGGGGGGAGACCCAGTACTTC. It codes for CASSGTTGGETQYF. The chain links TRBV5-5 to TRBJ2-5; TRBD1 matches at 8 bases. V dropped 4 bases and J dropped 5; count of bases not matched to a gene: 7. Germline V gene sequence: CDR1 SGHKS, CDR2 YYEKEE (reference sequence). The CDR3 covers 14 residues.

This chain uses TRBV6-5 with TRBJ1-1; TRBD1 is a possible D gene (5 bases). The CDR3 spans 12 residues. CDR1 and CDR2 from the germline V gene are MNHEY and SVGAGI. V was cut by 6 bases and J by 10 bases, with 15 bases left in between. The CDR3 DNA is TGTGCCAGCAGGGATCCGGGACTTTTAGCTTTCTTT. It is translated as CASRDPGLLAFF.

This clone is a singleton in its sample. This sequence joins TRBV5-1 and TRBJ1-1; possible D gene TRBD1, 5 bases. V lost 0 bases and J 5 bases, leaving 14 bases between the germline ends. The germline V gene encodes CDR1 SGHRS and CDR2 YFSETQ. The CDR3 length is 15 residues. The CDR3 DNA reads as TGCGCCAGCAGCTTGGAAGGGAATCAGGGAACTGAAGCTTTCTTT. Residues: CASSLEGNQGTEAFF.

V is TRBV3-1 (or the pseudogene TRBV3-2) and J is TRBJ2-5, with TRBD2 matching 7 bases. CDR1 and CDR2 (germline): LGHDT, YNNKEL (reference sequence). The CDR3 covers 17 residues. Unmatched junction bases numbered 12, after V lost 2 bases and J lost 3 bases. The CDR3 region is CASSQTLFTGGEETQYF. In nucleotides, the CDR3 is TGTGCCAGCAGCCAAACCCTCTTTACGGGAGGAGAAGAGACCCAGTACTTC.

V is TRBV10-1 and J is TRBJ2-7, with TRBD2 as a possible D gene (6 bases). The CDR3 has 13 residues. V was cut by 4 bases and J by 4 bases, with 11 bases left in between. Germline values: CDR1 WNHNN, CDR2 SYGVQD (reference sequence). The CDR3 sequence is CASSVREVYEQYF. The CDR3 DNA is TGCGCCAGCAGTGTCAGGGAGGTGTACGAGCAGTACTTC.

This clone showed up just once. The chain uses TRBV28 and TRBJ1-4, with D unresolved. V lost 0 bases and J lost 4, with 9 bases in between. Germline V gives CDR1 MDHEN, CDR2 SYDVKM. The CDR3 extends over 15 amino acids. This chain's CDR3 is CASSLWGSVNEKLFF. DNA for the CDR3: TGTGCCAGCAGTTTATGGGGCAGTGTTAATGAAAAACTGTTTTTT.

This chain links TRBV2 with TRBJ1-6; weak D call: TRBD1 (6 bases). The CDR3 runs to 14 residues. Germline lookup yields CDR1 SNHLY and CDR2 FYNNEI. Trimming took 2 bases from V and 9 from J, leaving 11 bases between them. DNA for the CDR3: TGTGCCAGCAGTGAAAAGGGGACAATTTCACCCCTCCACTTT. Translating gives CASSEKGTISPLHF.

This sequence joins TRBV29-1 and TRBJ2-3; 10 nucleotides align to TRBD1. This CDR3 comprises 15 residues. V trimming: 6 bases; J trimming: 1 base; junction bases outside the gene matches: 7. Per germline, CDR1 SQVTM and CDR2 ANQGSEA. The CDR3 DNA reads TGCAGCGTCGGCCGACAGGGGGCCCGCACAGATACGCAGTATTTT. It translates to CSVGRQGARTDTQYF.

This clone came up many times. CDR3 DNA: TGTGCCAGCAGACCGACAGGGGGCAATCAGCCCCAGCATTTT. This gives the protein CASRPTGGNQPQHF. This sequence joins TRBV27 and TRBJ1-5; 8 nucleotides line up with TRBD1. This CDR3 comprises 14 residues. Looked up from germline, CDR1 is MNHEY and CDR2 is SMNVEV (reference sequence). The trim removed 6 bases at V and 2 bases at J, leaving 3 bases unmatched.

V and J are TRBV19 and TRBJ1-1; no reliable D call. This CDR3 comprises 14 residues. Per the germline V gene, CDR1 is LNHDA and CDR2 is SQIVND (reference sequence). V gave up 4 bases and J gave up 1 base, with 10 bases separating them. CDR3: CASSTARGNTEAFF. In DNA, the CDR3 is TGTGCCAGTAGTACAGCTCGCGGGAACACTGAAGCTTTCTTT.

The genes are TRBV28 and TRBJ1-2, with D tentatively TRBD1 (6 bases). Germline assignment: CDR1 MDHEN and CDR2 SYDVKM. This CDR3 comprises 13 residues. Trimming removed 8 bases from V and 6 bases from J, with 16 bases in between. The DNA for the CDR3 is TGTGCCAGCGCCACCGGAGGGGGGGATGGCTACACCTTC. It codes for CASATGGGDGYTF.

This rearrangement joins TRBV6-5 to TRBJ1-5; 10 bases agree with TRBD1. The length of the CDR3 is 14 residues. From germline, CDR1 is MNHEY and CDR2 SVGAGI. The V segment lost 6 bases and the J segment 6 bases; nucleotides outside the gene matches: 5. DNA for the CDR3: TGTGCCAGCAGGGGGACAGGGGAGGGTCAGCCCCAGCATTTT. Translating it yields CASRGTGEGQPQHF.

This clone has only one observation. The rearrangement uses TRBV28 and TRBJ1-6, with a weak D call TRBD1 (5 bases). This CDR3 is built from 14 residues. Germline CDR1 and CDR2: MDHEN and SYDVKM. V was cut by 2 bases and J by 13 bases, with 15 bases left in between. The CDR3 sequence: CASSLGGVTYPLHF. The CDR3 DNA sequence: TGTGCCAGCAGTTTAGGGGGGGTGACTTATCCCCTCCACTTT.

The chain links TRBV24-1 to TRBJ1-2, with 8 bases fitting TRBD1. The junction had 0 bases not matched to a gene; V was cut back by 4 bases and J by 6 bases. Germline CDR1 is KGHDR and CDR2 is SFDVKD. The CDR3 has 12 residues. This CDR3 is CATSETGDGYTF. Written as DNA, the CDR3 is TGTGCCACCAGTGAGACAGGGGATGGCTACACCTTC.

CDR3 DNA: TGTGCCAGCAGCCCCGGGGGCCGGGGGGATGAGCAGTTCTTC. Encoded protein: CASSPGGRGDEQFF. The chain links TRBV7-3 to TRBJ2-1, with a weak D call TRBD2 (7 bases). CDR1 is SGHTA and CDR2 is FQGTGA in the germline V gene. This CDR3 comprises 14 residues. Trimming cost V 5 bases and J 8 bases, with 16 bases left between them. Drawing the rest from reference TRBV7-3 and TRBJ2-1, the complete variable domain is GAGVSQTPSNKVTEKGKYVELRCDPISGHTALYWYRQSLGQGPEFLIYFQGTGAADDSGLPNDRFFAVRPEGSVSTLKIQRTERGDSAVYLCASSPGGRGDEQFFGPGTRLTVL.

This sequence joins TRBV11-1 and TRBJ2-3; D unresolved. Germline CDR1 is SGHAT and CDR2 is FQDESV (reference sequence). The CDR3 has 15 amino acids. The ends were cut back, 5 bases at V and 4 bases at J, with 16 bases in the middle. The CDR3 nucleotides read TGTGCCAGCAGCCAAAACAGATTGCGCGCAGATACGCAGTATTTT. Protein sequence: CASSQNRLRADTQYF.

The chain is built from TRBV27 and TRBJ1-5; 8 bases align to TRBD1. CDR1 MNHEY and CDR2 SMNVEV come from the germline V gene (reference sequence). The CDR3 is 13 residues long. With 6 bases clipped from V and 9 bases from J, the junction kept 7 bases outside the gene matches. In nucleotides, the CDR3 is TGTGCCAGCAGACTACAGGGGGTAGGGCCCCAGCATTTT. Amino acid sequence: CASRLQGVGPQHF.

The CDR3: CASRALVGNQPQHF. The DNA of the CDR3 is TGTGCCAGCAGGGCCCTGGTTGGCAATCAGCCCCAGCATTTT. J is TRBJ1-5 and V is TRBV2; D unclear. Germline-derived CDR1 and CDR2 are SNHLY and FYNNEI. The CDR3 runs to 14 residues. V lost 6 bases to trimming and J lost 2 bases, with 11 bases between them.

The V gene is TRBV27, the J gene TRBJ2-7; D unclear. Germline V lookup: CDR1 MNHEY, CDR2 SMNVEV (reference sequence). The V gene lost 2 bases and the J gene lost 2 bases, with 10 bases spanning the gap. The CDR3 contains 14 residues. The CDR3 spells CASSLGSLPYEQYF. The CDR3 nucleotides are TGTGCCAGCAGTTTAGGCAGTCTGCCCTACGAGCAGTACTTC.

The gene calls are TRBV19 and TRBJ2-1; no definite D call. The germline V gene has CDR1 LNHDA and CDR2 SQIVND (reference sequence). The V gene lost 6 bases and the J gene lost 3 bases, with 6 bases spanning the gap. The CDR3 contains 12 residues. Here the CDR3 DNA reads TGTGCCAGTAGATCCAGCTACAATGAGCAGTTCTTC. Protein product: CASRSSYNEQFF.

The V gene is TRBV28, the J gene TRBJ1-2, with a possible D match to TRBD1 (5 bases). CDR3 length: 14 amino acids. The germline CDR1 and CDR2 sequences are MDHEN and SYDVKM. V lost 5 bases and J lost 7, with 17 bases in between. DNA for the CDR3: TGTGCCAGCAGTCCCCCCGCCCGGGGGAGTGGCTACACCTTC. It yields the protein CASSPPARGSGYTF.